This is a list of T cell receptor beta chains from one sample in a study of blood T cell repertoires in COVID-19. Clones were sequenced by immunoSEQ multiplex PCR, and TCRdb holds only the in-frame ones, with some missing. Of around 110,000 clones in the sample, about nine tenths were seen once. The material sequenced was peripheral blood. The receptor source for this set is a man aged 40-49 years with acute or convalescent COVID-19. Both conserved end residues are part of each CDR3. A D gene is named only where the DNA matches it firmly. The listing skips clone size in some rows; elsewhere it reads once, few, many or a size class.

J gene: TRBJ2-7
V gene: TRBV6-1
clone size: once
D gene: -
CDR3 protein: CASSEDRVTDEQYF
CDR3 DNA: TGTGCCAGCAGTGAAGACAGGGTAACGGACGAGCAGTACTTC

J gene: TRBJ2-5
V gene: TRBV5-1
clone size: -
D gene: TRBD1
CDR3 protein: CASSSPGQIQETQYF
CDR3 DNA: TGCGCCAGCAGCTCTCCGGGACAGATACAAGAGACCCAGTACTTC

J gene: TRBJ1-1
V gene: TRBV11-2
clone size: -
D gene: -
CDR3 protein: CASSEGQEAFF
CDR3 DNA: TGTGCCAGCAGCGAAGGACAGGAAGCTTTCTTT

J gene: TRBJ2-3
V gene: TRBV10-3
clone size: -
D gene: -
CDR3 protein: CAISEGEGADTQYF
CDR3 DNA: TGTGCCATCAGTGAGGGTGAGGGAGCCGATACGCAGTATTTT

J gene: TRBJ2-7
V gene: TRBV13
clone size: -
D gene: -
CDR3 protein: CASSPKDSHTYEQYF
CDR3 DNA: TGTGCCAGCAGCCCCAAGGACAGCCATACCTACGAGCAGTACTTC

J gene: TRBJ2-3
V gene: TRBV10-3
clone size: -
D gene: TRBD2
CDR3 protein: CANSSGNPDTQYF
CDR3 DNA: TGTGCCAACTCTAGCGGGAACCCAGATACGCAGTATTTT

J gene: TRBJ2-1
V gene: TRBV6-6
clone size: -
D gene: TRBD2
CDR3 protein: CASSRTSGYNEQFF
CDR3 DNA: TGTGCCAGCAGCCGGACTAGCGGTTACAATGAGCAGTTCTTC

J gene: TRBJ1-4
V gene: TRBV27
clone size: -
D gene: TRBD1
CDR3 protein: CASSFRQGNEKLFF
CDR3 DNA: TGTGCCAGCAGTTTTCGACAGGGGAATGAAAAACTGTTTTTT

J gene: TRBJ1-1
V gene: TRBV5-8
clone size: -
D gene: -
CDR3 protein: CASSLLRGDTEAFF
CDR3 DNA: TGTGCCAGCAGCCTCCTCAGGGGCGACACTGAAGCTTTCTTT

J gene: TRBJ1-2
V gene: TRBV5-1
clone size: -
D gene: TRBD1
CDR3 protein: CASSQQGTVYGYTF
CDR3 DNA: TGCGCCAGCAGCCAGCAGGGGACAGTTTATGGCTACACCTTC

J gene: TRBJ1-5
V gene: TRBV19
clone size: -
D gene: -
CDR3 protein: CASSTRQRNQPQHF
CDR3 DNA: TGTGCCAGTAGTACGAGACAGAGAAATCAGCCCCAGCATTTT

J gene: TRBJ2-1
V gene: TRBV24-1
clone size: -
D gene: TRBD2
CDR3 protein: CATLGGPRNEQFF
CDR3 DNA: TGTGCCACCTTGGGAGGGCCTAGGAATGAGCAGTTCTTC

J gene: TRBJ1-5
V gene: TRBV9
clone size: -
D gene: -
CDR3 protein: CASSATGSNQPQHF
CDR3 DNA: TGTGCCAGCAGCGCAACAGGTAGCAATCAGCCCCAGCATTTT

J gene: TRBJ2-2
V gene: TRBV7-6
clone size: -
D gene: TRBD1
CDR3 protein: CASSLVRQGAPGELFF
CDR3 DNA: TGTGCCAGCAGCTTAGTGAGGCAGGGGGCGCCCGGGGAGCTGTTTTTT

J gene: TRBJ2-7
V gene: TRBV15
clone size: few
D gene: -
CDR3 protein: CATSRDRARSYEQYF
CDR3 DNA: TGTGCCACCAGCAGAGATCGTGCGCGCTCCTACGAGCAGTACTTC

J gene: TRBJ2-1
V gene: TRBV25-1
clone size: -
D gene: TRBD2
CDR3 protein: CASSLAGPLYNEQFF
CDR3 DNA: TGTGCCAGCAGTCTAGCGGGACCCCTCTACAATGAGCAGTTCTTC

J gene: TRBJ1-6
V gene: TRBV2
clone size: -
D gene: -
CDR3 protein: CASSAGTGNSPLHF
CDR3 DNA: TGTGCCAGCAGTGCAGGTACCGGTAATTCACCCCTCCACTTT

J gene: TRBJ1-2
V gene: TRBV5-6
clone size: -
D gene: TRBD1
CDR3 protein: CASSWGTGGANYGYTF
CDR3 DNA: TGTGCCAGCAGCTGGGGGACAGGGGGCGCGAACTATGGCTACACCTTC

J gene: TRBJ2-2
V gene: TRBV10-3
clone size: -
D gene: -
CDR3 protein: CAIRPVNTGELFF
CDR3 DNA: TGTGCCATCAGGCCGGTAAACACCGGGGAGCTGTTTTTT

J gene: TRBJ1-6
V gene: TRBV7-2
clone size: -
D gene: -
CDR3 protein: CASSPASGRGNSPLHF
CDR3 DNA: TGTGCCAGCAGCCCTGCTTCGGGCCGAGGGAATTCACCCCTCCACTTT

J gene: TRBJ1-5
V gene: TRBV9
clone size: -
D gene: TRBD1
CDR3 protein: CASSETGENQPQHF
CDR3 DNA: TGTGCCAGCAGCGAAACAGGGGAAAATCAGCCCCAGCATTTT

J gene: TRBJ2-5
V gene: TRBV19
clone size: -
D gene: TRBD2
CDR3 protein: CASSNGGSQETQYF
CDR3 DNA: TGTGCCAGTAGTAACGGCGGGAGCCAAGAGACCCAGTACTTC

J gene: TRBJ2-5
V gene: TRBV27
clone size: -
D gene: -
CDR3 protein: CASRSQGILDQETQYF
CDR3 DNA: TGTGCCAGCAGGTCGCAGGGAATTCTTGACCAAGAGACCCAGTACTTC

J gene: TRBJ1-5
V gene: TRBV4-1
clone size: -
D gene: -
CDR3 protein: CASSQGQGNGDQPQHF
CDR3 DNA: TGCGCCAGCAGCCAAGGTCAGGGTAATGGAGATCAGCCCCAGCATTTT

J gene: TRBJ1-2
V gene: TRBV4-2
clone size: -
D gene: TRBD1
CDR3 protein: CASSQLQGAGGYTF
CDR3 DNA: TGTGCCAGCAGCCAATTACAGGGGGCAGGTGGCTACACCTTC

J gene: TRBJ2-3
V gene: TRBV24-1
clone size: -
D gene: TRBD1
CDR3 protein: CATSVSGTGGLQGDTQYF
CDR3 DNA: TGTGCCACCAGTGTTTCCGGGACAGGGGGCTTGCAAGGAGATACGCAGTATTTT

J gene: TRBJ1-2
V gene: TRBV12-5
clone size: -
D gene: -
CDR3 protein: CASGLWGVYGYTF
CDR3 DNA: TGTGCTAGTGGTTTGTGGGGGGTCTATGGCTACACCTTC

J gene: TRBJ2-1
V gene: TRBV6-2/TRBV6-3
clone size: -
D gene: -
CDR3 protein: CASSYYAGDGDNEQFF
CDR3 DNA: TGTGCCAGCAGTTACTATGCAGGGGATGGGGACAATGAGCAGTTCTTC

J gene: TRBJ1-3
V gene: TRBV2
clone size: -
D gene: -
CDR3 protein: CASSASGNTIYF
CDR3 DNA: TGTGCCAGCAGTGCCAGTGGAAACACCATATATTTT

J gene: TRBJ2-3
V gene: TRBV6-5
clone size: -
D gene: -
CDR3 protein: CASRLSGRTDTQYF
CDR3 DNA: TGTGCCAGCAGGCTTAGCGGACGCACAGATACGCAGTATTTT

J gene: TRBJ1-1
V gene: TRBV11-2
clone size: -
D gene: TRBD1
CDR3 protein: CASSFPLRRGHTEAFF
CDR3 DNA: TGTGCCAGCAGCTTTCCCCTCCGCAGGGGGCATACTGAAGCTTTCTTT

J gene: TRBJ1-6
V gene: TRBV7-8
clone size: -
D gene: -
CDR3 protein: CASSEPGGRNSPLHF
CDR3 DNA: TGTGCCAGCAGCGAACCGGGGGGCCGAAATTCACCCCTCCACTTT

J gene: TRBJ1-4
V gene: TRBV5-5
clone size: -
D gene: -
CDR3 protein: CASSFLLATNEKLFF
CDR3 DNA: TGTGCCAGCAGCTTTTTGCTAGCAACTAATGAAAAACTGTTTTTT

J gene: TRBJ1-2
V gene: TRBV27
clone size: -
D gene: TRBD1
CDR3 protein: CASSFSGQGWYYGYTF
CDR3 DNA: TGTGCCAGCAGTTTCTCGGGACAGGGTTGGTACTATGGCTACACCTTC

J gene: TRBJ2-7
V gene: TRBV5-1
clone size: once
D gene: -
CDR3 protein: CASSLAVASYEQYF
CDR3 DNA: TGCGCCAGCAGCTTGGCTGTGGCCTCCTACGAGCAGTACTTC

J gene: TRBJ2-2
V gene: TRBV6-5
clone size: -
D gene: TRBD2
CDR3 protein: CASSLTGGNTGELFF
CDR3 DNA: TGTGCCAGCAGTTTGACGGGAGGTAACACCGGGGAGCTGTTTTTT

J gene: TRBJ2-7
V gene: TRBV12-5
clone size: -
D gene: TRBD2
CDR3 protein: CASGLAIIGGSTDEQYF
CDR3 DNA: TGTGCTAGTGGTTTGGCTATTATCGGGGGGAGTACTGACGAGCAGTACTTC

J gene: TRBJ1-4
V gene: TRBV3-1/TRBV3-2
clone size: -
D gene: -
CDR3 protein: CASSLQGHTEKLFF
CDR3 DNA: TGTGCCAGCAGCCTCCAGGGGCATACTGAAAAACTGTTTTTT

J gene: TRBJ1-2
V gene: TRBV6-6
clone size: -
D gene: -
CDR3 protein: CASRPQGVTYGYTF
CDR3 DNA: TGTGCCAGCAGGCCACAGGGTGTGACGTATGGCTACACCTTC

J gene: TRBJ1-2
V gene: TRBV5-4
clone size: -
D gene: TRBD1
CDR3 protein: CASSLYPGQGTLGYGYTF
CDR3 DNA: TGTGCCAGCAGCTTGTATCCGGGACAGGGTACTCTAGGCTATGGCTACACCTTC

J gene: TRBJ1-3
V gene: TRBV7-2
clone size: -
D gene: -
CDR3 protein: CASSPDRISGNTIYF
CDR3 DNA: TGTGCCAGCAGCCCCGACAGGATCTCTGGAAACACCATATATTTT

J gene: TRBJ2-5
V gene: TRBV27
clone size: -
D gene: TRBD1
CDR3 protein: CASSPRTGDDQETQYF
CDR3 DNA: TGTGCCAGCAGTCCTCGGACAGGGGATGACCAAGAGACCCAGTACTTC

J gene: TRBJ1-1
V gene: TRBV11-2
clone size: -
D gene: -
CDR3 protein: CASTDPGILNTEAFF
CDR3 DNA: TGTGCCAGTACTGATCCAGGAATATTGAACACTGAAGCTTTCTTT

J gene: TRBJ2-2
V gene: TRBV25-1
clone size: -
D gene: -
CDR3 protein: CASRAPGTPNTGELFF
CDR3 DNA: TGTGCCAGCCGCGCTCCCGGGACTCCGAACACCGGGGAGCTGTTTTTT

J gene: TRBJ1-2
V gene: TRBV24-1
clone size: -
D gene: -
CDR3 protein: CATSDTGTLDGYTF
CDR3 DNA: TGTGCCACCAGTGACACCGGGACTCTGGATGGCTACACCTTC